These T cell receptor beta chains were read from a single sample in a study of cytomegalovirus exposure and HLA in healthy donors. Repertoires were generated with immunoSEQ multiplex PCR, while TCRdb's copy carries only in-frame clones and drops some. The repertoire holds around 220,000 clones, with around 88% as singletons. Sequenced input: PBMCs. These receptors came from a woman between 18 and 30 years old in good health and CMV-seronegative. CDR3s include the opening cysteine and the closing phenylalanine or tryptophan. A D gene is named only where the DNA matches it firmly. Clone size is not always given. Where it is, it says once, few, many or a class for expanded clones.

d_gene	abundance	j_gene	v_gene	CDR3aa	CDR3nt
NA	NA	TRBJ2-7	TRBV28	CASSKLTTTGGYEQYF	TGTGCCAGCAGTAAACTTACAACCACCGGCGGCTACGAGCAGTACTTC
TRBD1	NA	TRBJ2-2	TRBV11-1	CASSTGQGVDTGELFF	TGTGCCAGCAGCACTGGACAGGGGGTCGACACCGGGGAGCTGTTTTTT
NA	NA	TRBJ1-1	TRBV5-1	CASQSGTEAFF	TGCGCCAGCCAATCAGGGACTGAAGCTTTCTTT
TRBD2	NA	TRBJ2-2	TRBV28	CASSLWTSGRAQNTGELFF	TGTGCCAGCAGTTTATGGACTAGCGGGAGGGCCCAGAACACCGGGGAGCTGTTTTTT
NA	NA	TRBJ2-2	TRBV10-3	CAISPGSRDTGELFF	TGTGCCATCAGCCCCGGGAGTCGGGACACCGGGGAGCTGTTTTTT
NA	NA	TRBJ2-1	TRBV28	CASSQPLAGVNEQFF	TGTGCCAGCAGCCAACCCCTAGCAGGGGTCAATGAGCAGTTCTTC
NA	NA	TRBJ2-3	TRBV29-1	CSVDIGADTQYF	TGCAGCGTTGATATTGGAGCAGATACGCAGTATTTT
TRBD1	few	TRBJ1-3	TRBV4-1	CASSQHPDRANTIYF	TGCGCCAGCAGCCAACATCCAGACAGGGCGAACACCATATATTTT
NA	NA	TRBJ2-5	TRBV4-1	CASSQDPVGVTQYF	TGCGCCAGCAGCCAAGATCCGGTTGGAGTGACCCAGTACTTC
NA	NA	TRBJ2-7	TRBV5-8	CASSLGLPHGYEQYF	TGTGCCAGCAGCTTGGGACTCCCGCACGGCTACGAGCAGTACTTC
NA	NA	TRBJ2-7	TRBV29-1	CSVEEGTVSYEQYF	TGCAGCGTTGAGGAGGGGACAGTTTCCTACGAGCAGTACTTC
NA	NA	TRBJ1-2	TRBV6-6	CASSYDSKKGNYGYTF	TGTGCCAGCAGTTACGACAGCAAAAAGGGGAACTATGGCTACACCTTC
NA	NA	TRBJ1-4	TRBV18	CASSPLETANEKLFF	TGTGCCAGCTCACCACTCGAGACAGCGAATGAAAAACTGTTTTTT
NA	NA	TRBJ1-3	TRBV7-8	CASSSGRRENTIYF	TGTGCCAGCAGCTCGGGACGGAGGGAAAACACCATATATTTT
TRBD1	few	TRBJ2-7	TRBV11-2	CASSRPDRAVYEQYF	TGTGCCAGCAGCCGGCCGGACAGGGCTGTTTACGAGCAGTACTTC
NA	NA	TRBJ1-2	TRBV30	CAWSVWGPGYGYTF	TGTGCCTGGAGTGTCTGGGGCCCTGGCTATGGCTACACCTTC
TRBD1	NA	TRBJ2-7	TRBV19	CASSRDRATYEQYF	TGTGCCAGTAGTCGGGACAGGGCAACCTACGAGCAGTACTTC
NA	NA	TRBJ2-7	TRBV27	CASSLALHYPAEQYF	TGTGCCAGCAGTTTAGCACTGCACTACCCCGCCGAGCAGTACTTC
TRBD1	NA	TRBJ2-7	TRBV4-1	CASSQGWTGTYEQYF	TGCGCCAGCAGCCAGGGCTGGACAGGGACCTACGAGCAGTACTTC
TRBD2	NA	TRBJ2-7	TRBV11-2	CASSPATSGLPGQYF	TGTGCCAGCAGCCCCGCGACTAGCGGGCTGCCTGGGCAGTACTTC
TRBD2	NA	TRBJ2-1	TRBV27	CASSKGTTLLSYNEQFF	TGTGCCAGCAGCAAAGGGACTACCCTCCTCTCCTACAATGAGCAGTTCTTC
NA	NA	TRBJ2-1	TRBV5-6	CASSTDWNEQFF	TGTGCCAGCAGCACCGACTGGAATGAGCAGTTCTTC
NA	NA	TRBJ2-5	TRBV28	CASSGPNQETQYF	TGTGCCAGCAGTGGGCCCAACCAAGAGACCCAGTACTTC
TRBD1	NA	TRBJ2-7	TRBV6-5	CASSKTGPYEQYF	TGTGCCAGCAGTAAGACAGGGCCATACGAGCAGTACTTC
TRBD2	NA	TRBJ2-7	TRBV13	CASSSTGASGRAYEQYF	TGTGCCAGCAGCTCGACGGGGGCTAGCGGGAGGGCCTACGAGCAGTACTTC
NA	NA	TRBJ1-1	TRBV28	CASSPEFGNTEAFF	TGTGCCAGCAGTCCCGAGTTTGGGAACACTGAAGCTTTCTTT
NA	NA	TRBJ1-1	TRBV27	CASSFPRGQAFF	TGTGCCAGCAGTTTCCCCAGAGGGCAAGCTTTCTTT
NA	NA	TRBJ2-7	TRBV7-9	CASSSLQGDEQYF	TGTGCCAGCAGCTCCTTACAGGGTGACGAGCAGTACTTC
TRBD2	NA	TRBJ2-7	TRBV7-2	CASSSPLAGVYEQYF	TGTGCCAGCAGCTCCCCCTTAGCGGGAGTCTACGAGCAGTACTTC
TRBD1	few	TRBJ2-7	TRBV18	CASSPTGTGSHEQYF	TGTGCCAGCTCACCCACCGGGACAGGGTCCCACGAGCAGTACTTC
TRBD1	NA	TRBJ1-2	TRBV7-8	CASSWSGQGWNGYTF	TGTGCCAGCAGCTGGTCGGGACAGGGATGGAATGGCTACACCTTC
NA	NA	TRBJ1-2	TRBV10-3	CAISSQTDYGYTF	TGTGCCATCAGTTCCCAGACAGACTATGGCTACACCTTC
NA	NA	TRBJ2-1	TRBV5-6	CASSFGTRGNEQFF	TGTGCCAGCAGCTTCGGGACACGTGGCAATGAGCAGTTCTTC
TRBD2	NA	TRBJ2-3	TRBV28	CASSLGAGYTDTQYF	TGTGCCAGCAGTTTGGGAGCGGGGTACACAGATACGCAGTATTTT
TRBD2	NA	TRBJ2-5	TRBV15	CATSSGAGGLEETQYF	TGTGCCACCAGCAGTGGAGCGGGAGGGCTGGAAGAGACCCAGTACTTC
TRBD1	once	TRBJ2-7	TRBV30	CAWSSGQGIYEQYF	TGTGCCTGGAGTTCGGGACAGGGGATCTACGAGCAGTACTTC
NA	NA	TRBJ2-1	TRBV13	CASSSLILPHFSYNEQFF	TGTGCCAGCAGCTCTTTAATCCTGCCCCACTTTTCCTACAATGAGCAGTTCTTC
TRBD2	NA	TRBJ2-1	TRBV5-1	CASSLASGRALYNEQFF	TGCGCCAGCAGCTTGGCAAGCGGGAGGGCCCTCTACAATGAGCAGTTCTTC
NA	NA	TRBJ1-5	TRBV19	CASSIPGNGEPQHF	TGTGCCAGTAGTATTCCGGGTAACGGTGAGCCCCAGCATTTT
NA	NA	TRBJ2-1	TRBV5-4	CASSWRASPNEQFF	TGTGCCAGCAGCTGGCGGGCCTCGCCGAATGAGCAGTTCTTC
TRBD1	NA	TRBJ1-3	TRBV18	CASSPTDRGNTIYF	TGTGCCAGCTCACCAACGGACAGGGGAAACACCATATATTTT
NA	NA	TRBJ2-7	TRBV5-1	CASSLYFPGSYEQYF	TGCGCCAGCAGCTTGTATTTTCCCGGTTCCTACGAGCAGTACTTC
TRBD1	NA	TRBJ1-5	TRBV27	CASRSRGGGNQPQHF	TGTGCCAGCAGAAGTAGAGGGGGCGGTAATCAGCCCCAGCATTTT
NA	NA	TRBJ1-2	TRBV18	CASSPESGGMSYTF	TGTGCCAGCTCACCAGAGTCCGGGGGTATGAGCTACACCTTC
NA	NA	TRBJ2-2	TRBV27	CASSLSWNSGTGELFF	TGTGCCAGCAGTTTATCGTGGAACTCCGGGACCGGGGAGCTGTTTTTT
NA	once	TRBJ2-7	TRBV6-5	CASRSTGRFYEQYF	TGTGCCAGCAGATCGACAGGACGATTCTACGAGCAGTACTTC
TRBD2	NA	TRBJ2-7	TRBV11-2	CASRPLGVRGEPYEQYF	TGTGCCAGCAGACCCTTAGGGGTACGGGGGGAACCCTACGAGCAGTACTTC
NA	NA	TRBJ2-6	TRBV7-8	CASSLAPSSGANVLTF	TGTGCCAGCAGCTTAGCCCCTAGCTCTGGGGCCAACGTCCTGACTTTC